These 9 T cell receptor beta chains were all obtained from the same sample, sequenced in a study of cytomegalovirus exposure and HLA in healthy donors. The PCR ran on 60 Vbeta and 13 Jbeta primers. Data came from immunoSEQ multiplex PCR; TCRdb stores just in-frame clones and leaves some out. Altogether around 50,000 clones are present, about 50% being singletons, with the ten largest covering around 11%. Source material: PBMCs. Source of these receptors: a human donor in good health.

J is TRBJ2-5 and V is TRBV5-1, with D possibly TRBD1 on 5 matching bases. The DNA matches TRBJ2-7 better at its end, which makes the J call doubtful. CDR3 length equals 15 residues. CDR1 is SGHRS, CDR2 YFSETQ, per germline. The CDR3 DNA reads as TGCGCCAGCAGCCCTGGGGCGGCAGATTCCTACGAGCAGTACTTC. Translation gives CASSPGAADSYEQYF.

DNA for the CDR3: TGTGCCAGCAGTTTAGGTCCCGGACCCAGGGCCTATAATTCACCCCTCCACTTT. Its protein is CASSLGPGPRAYNSPLHF. V and J are TRBV27 and TRBJ1-6, with D possibly TRBD1 on 5 matching bases. This CDR3 comprises 18 residues. V lost 2 bases, J lost 2 bases, and 16 bases lay in between. Per germline, CDR1 MNHEY and CDR2 SMNVEV (reference sequence).

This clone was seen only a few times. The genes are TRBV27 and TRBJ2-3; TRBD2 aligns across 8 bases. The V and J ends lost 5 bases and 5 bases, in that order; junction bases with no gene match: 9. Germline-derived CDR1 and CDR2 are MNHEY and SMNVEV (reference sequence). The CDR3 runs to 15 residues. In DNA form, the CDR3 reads TGTGCCAGCAGTGGATTAGCGGGGCCCCGAGATACGCAGTATTTT. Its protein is CASSGLAGPRDTQYF.

The CDR3 loop reads CASNSRDRGGQPQHF. CDR3 DNA sequence: TGTGCCAGCAACAGCCGGGACAGGGGCGGCCAGCCCCAGCATTTT. The gene calls are TRBV4-2 and TRBJ1-5; 10 bases align to TRBD1. Germline lookup yields CDR1 LGHNA and CDR2 YNFKEQ. The V gene end was trimmed by 7 bases and the J gene end by 7 bases; junction bases not matched to a gene: 10. The CDR3 consists of 15 residues.

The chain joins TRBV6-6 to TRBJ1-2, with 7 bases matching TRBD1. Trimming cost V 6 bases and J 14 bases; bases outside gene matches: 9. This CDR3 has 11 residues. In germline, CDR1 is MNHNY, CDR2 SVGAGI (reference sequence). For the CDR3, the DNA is TGTGCCAGCAGCCCGGGACAGCATAGAACCTTC. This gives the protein CASSPGQHRTF.

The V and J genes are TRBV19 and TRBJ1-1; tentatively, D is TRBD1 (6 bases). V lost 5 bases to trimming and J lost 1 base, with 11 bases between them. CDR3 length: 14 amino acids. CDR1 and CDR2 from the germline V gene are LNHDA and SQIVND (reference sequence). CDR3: CASSPGGTNTEAFF. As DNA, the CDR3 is TGTGCCAGTAGTCCGGGGGGCACGAACACTGAAGCTTTCTTT.

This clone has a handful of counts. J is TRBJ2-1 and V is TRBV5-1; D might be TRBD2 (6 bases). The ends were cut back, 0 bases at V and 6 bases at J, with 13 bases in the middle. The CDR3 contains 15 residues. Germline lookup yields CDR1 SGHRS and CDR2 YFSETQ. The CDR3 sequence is CASSLAGTPSNEQFF. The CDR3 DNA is TGCGCCAGCAGCTTGGCGGGGACTCCCAGCAATGAGCAGTTCTTC.

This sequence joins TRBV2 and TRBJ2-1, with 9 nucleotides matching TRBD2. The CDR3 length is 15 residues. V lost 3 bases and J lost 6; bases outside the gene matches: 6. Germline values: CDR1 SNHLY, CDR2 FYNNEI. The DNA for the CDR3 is TGTGCCAGCAGTGAGCGGGGGGGCCTGGGCAATGAGCAGTTCTTC. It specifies CASSERGGLGNEQFF.

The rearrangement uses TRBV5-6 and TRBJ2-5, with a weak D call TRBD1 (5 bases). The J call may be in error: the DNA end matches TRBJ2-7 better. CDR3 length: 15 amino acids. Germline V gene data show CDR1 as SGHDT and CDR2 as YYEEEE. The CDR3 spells CASSLGQGRAYEQYF. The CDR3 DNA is TGTGCCAGCAGCTTGGGGCAGGGTAGGGCCTACGAGCAGTACTTC.